These 22 T cell receptor beta chains share one sample of origin, sequenced in a study of T cell changes during pregnancy in multiple sclerosis. The data were produced by immunoSEQ multiplex PCR, yet TCRdb's version contains in-frame clones alone and is incomplete. The sample has approximately 50,000 clones, 90% seen once. Here the sequenced sample was peripheral blood, taken in the third trimester of pregnancy. All receptors come from a female donor in good health, enrolled as a control in a pregnancy study.

This chain uses TRBV2 with TRBJ2-5, with D tentatively TRBD2 (6 bases). The germline V gene has CDR1 SNHLY and CDR2 FYNNEI. The CDR3 extends over 16 amino acids. The V gene lost 6 bases and the J gene lost 5 bases, with 22 bases spanning the gap. CDR3 bases: TGTGCCAGCAGGGTGTCGGGGACTCCACCGTGGGAGACCCAGTACTTC. This translates into CASRVSGTPPWETQYF.

This chain joins TRBV18 and TRBJ1-5; D is perhaps TRBD1 (6 bases). V lost 6 bases and J lost 7, with 13 bases in between. Germline V CDR1 and CDR2: KGHSH, LQKENI. There are 13 residues in the CDR3. The CDR3 sequence is CASSQDSIQPQHF. The CDR3 DNA reads TGTGCCAGCTCTCAGGACAGTATCCAGCCCCAGCATTTT.

J is TRBJ2-4 and V is TRBV30; 8 positions match TRBD2. V dropped 3 bases and J dropped 3; count of bases not matched to a gene: 7. CDR3 size: 15 residues. Germline assignment: CDR1 GTSNPN and CDR2 SVGIG (reference sequence). This CDR3 reads CAWSRGGLGKNIQYF. CDR3 bases: TGTGCCTGGAGCCGGGGGGGGCTTGGCAAAAACATTCAGTACTTC. Full variable domain (remainder filled in from reference TRBV30 and TRBJ2-4): SQTIHQWPATLVQPVGSPLSLECTVEGTSNPNLYWYRQAAGRGLQLLFYSVGIGQISSEVPQNLSASRPQDRQFILSSKKLLLSDSGFYLCAWSRGGLGKNIQYFGAGTRLSVL.

The V call is TRBV2, the J call TRBJ1-1; D uncertain. There are 14 residues in the CDR3. The germline V and J ends were trimmed by 3 bases and 3 bases, with 11 bases remaining between them. The V gene's germline CDR1 is SNHLY and CDR2 FYNNEI. CDR3 DNA sequence: TGTGCCAGCAGTGAGACTCCCCGGGACACTGAAGCTTTCTTT. The encoded protein is CASSETPRDTEAFF.

The genes are TRBV9 and TRBJ2-2; TRBD2 agrees at 8 bases. Trimming at V came to 6 bases and at J to 7 bases, leaving 11 bases not matched to a gene. Germline CDR1 SGDLS, CDR2 YYNGEE. CDR3 length: 15 residues. The CDR3 is CASTVGLGTGGELFF. CDR3 bases: TGTGCCAGCACCGTGGGACTAGGGACTGGCGGGGAGCTGTTTTTT.

The chain couples TRBV19 to TRBJ2-6; the match to TRBD1 covers 10 bases. Trimming at V came to 7 bases and at J to 1 base, leaving 10 bases not matched to a gene. This CDR3 is built from 18 residues. Looked up from germline, CDR1 is LNHDA and CDR2 is SQIVND (reference sequence). The CDR3 DNA reads as TGTGCCAGTATCCTCCGGGACAGGGGAATTTCTGGGGCCAACGTCCTGACTTTC. It specifies CASILRDRGISGANVLTF.

The J gene is TRBJ2-7, the V gene TRBV29-1, with 9 nucleotides matching TRBD2. Per germline, CDR1 SQVTM and CDR2 ANQGSEA. The V gene end was trimmed by 0 bases and the J gene end by 6 bases; junction bases not matched to a gene: 9. This CDR3 region has 15 residues. DNA for the CDR3: TGCAGCGTTGAAGATCCGGGCGGGGGGGCCGGCGAGCAGTACTTC. Residues: CSVEDPGGGAGEQYF.

This sequence joins TRBV30 and TRBJ2-4; TRBD1 might be the D (6 bases). There are 12 residues in the CDR3. Between the trimmed V and J ends, which lost 8 bases and 3 bases, there was a span of 11 bases. CDR1 and CDR2 (germline): GTSNPN, SVGIG (reference sequence). CDR3 bases: TGTGCCAGAGGGACACTCAAAAACATTCAGTACTTC. It codes for CARGTLKNIQYF.

This sequence joins TRBV10-3 and TRBJ2-5; 14 bases fit TRBD2. The CDR3 has 16 residues. After removal of 3 bases from V and 4 bases from J, the junction contained 4 bases not matched to a gene. In germline, CDR1 is ENHRY, CDR2 SYGVKD. This CDR3 is CAISDGTSGSGETQYF. Written as DNA, the CDR3 is TGTGCCATCAGTGACGGGACTAGCGGGAGTGGAGAGACCCAGTACTTC.

This rearrangement joins TRBV14 to TRBJ2-1, with TRBD2 as a possible D gene (6 bases). This CDR3 region has 14 residues. Germline V gene lookup returns CDR1 SGHDN and CDR2 FVKESK. With 4 bases removed from V and 10 bases from J, the gap between germline ends came to 17 bases. The DNA of the CDR3 is TGTGCCAGCAGCCCACAGCCAGGACTACGGGAGCAGTTCTTC. Protein product: CASSPQPGLREQFF. The variable domain in full, completed from reference TRBV14 and TRBJ2-1, reads EAGVTQFPSHSVIEKGQTVTLRCDPISGHDNLYWYRRVMGKEIKFLLHFVKESKQDESGMPNNRFLAERTGGTYSTLKVQPAELEDSGVYFCASSPQPGLREQFFGPGTRLTVL.

This clone was seen more than once but under ten times. The chain has TRBV29-1 and TRBJ2-1, with a weak D call TRBD1 (6 bases). Germline CDR1 SQVTM, CDR2 ANQGSEA. The CDR3 sequence is 13 residues long. V was cut by 8 bases and J by 5 bases, with 16 bases left in between. In DNA form, the CDR3 reads TGCAGCTCTAGTGGACAGTGGGACAATGAGCAGTTCTTC. Its translation is CSSSGQWDNEQFF.

J is TRBJ2-1 and V is TRBV27; TRBD2 matches 12 bases. The germline V gene has CDR1 MNHEY and CDR2 SMNVEV (reference sequence). The J segment lost 6 bases and the V segment lost 4 bases, leaving 7 bases of the junction unmatched. The CDR3 extends over 16 amino acids. The CDR3 spells CASSSFSSGGANEQFF. The DNA of the CDR3 is TGTGCCAGCAGTTCCTTCTCTAGCGGGGGGGCCAATGAGCAGTTCTTC.

This clone appeared once. The V call is TRBV7-9, the J call TRBJ1-1, with 7 bases identical to TRBD1. The CDR3 is 14 amino acids. Trimming removed 5 bases from V and 5 bases from J; junction bases left unmatched: 8. The germline V gene encodes CDR1 SEHNR and CDR2 FQNEAQ (reference sequence). CDR3 in DNA: TGTGCCAGCAGCGCCGGGACAGTTGGAACTGAAGCTTTCTTT. This codes for CASSAGTVGTEAFF.

V gene TRBV10-2 combines with J gene TRBJ1-2; D is uncertain. The CDR3 has 11 amino acids. Trimming left V 4 bases short and J 5 bases short, with 5 bases between. CDR1 and CDR2 from the germline V gene are WSHSY and SAAADI. The CDR3, as DNA: TGCGCCAGCAGTGCCTTGTATGGCTACACCTTC. Translated: CASSALYGYTF.

The chain is built from TRBV13 and TRBJ2-3, with D maybe TRBD2 (5 bases). V was pared by 5 bases and J by 2 bases, with 8 bases between. This CDR3 spans 13 amino acids. Looked up from germline, CDR1 is PRHDT and CDR2 is FYEKMQ (reference sequence). The CDR3 sequence is CASSGGNTDTQYF. CDR3 DNA sequence: TGTGCCAGCAGCGGAGGTAACACAGATACGCAGTATTTT.

In DNA form, the CDR3 reads TGTGCCAGCAGGATGGGGACGGGAGGGCCGATTCGTGGAGATACGCAGTATTTT. It codes for CASRMGTGGPIRGDTQYF. This chain links TRBV13 with TRBJ2-3; 8 bases fit TRBD2. This CDR3 spans 18 amino acids. In germline, CDR1 is PRHDT, CDR2 FYEKMQ (reference sequence). V gave up 6 bases and J gave up 5 bases; unmatched junction bases: 19.

This clone was recorded a few times. The chain is built from TRBV19 and TRBJ1-3; D is unclear. The germline V and J ends were trimmed by 1 base and 0 bases, with 7 bases remaining between them. The length of the CDR3 is 15 residues. CDR1 LNHDA and CDR2 SQIVND come from the germline V gene (reference sequence). The CDR3 DNA sequence: TGTGCCAGTAGTATAGGGGCCGTCTCTGGAAACACCATATATTTT. Its protein product is CASSIGAVSGNTIYF.

The V and J genes are TRBV10-3 and TRBJ2-7, with 9 positions matching TRBD2. Germline V gene lookup returns CDR1 ENHRY and CDR2 SYGVKD. Losses at the gene ends were 3 bases for V and 3 bases for J; bases not matched to a gene: 3. This CDR3 contains 14 residues. CDR3 residues: CAISERRGGYEQYF. The CDR3 DNA is TGTGCCATCAGTGAACGGCGGGGGGGCTACGAGCAGTACTTC.

V and J are TRBV7-2 and TRBJ1-5, with D tentatively TRBD1 (5 bases). CDR1 is SGHTA and CDR2 is FQGNSA in the germline V gene. This CDR3 region has 15 residues. The germline V and J ends were trimmed by 1 base and 6 bases, with 13 bases remaining between them. CDR3 bases: TGTGCCAGCAGCTTAGAGGAGGGACGATCTCAGCCCCAGCATTTT. Encoded protein: CASSLEEGRSQPQHF.

There are a few counts of this clone. V and J are TRBV28 and TRBJ1-2, with 7 bases lining up with TRBD1. Germline CDR1 MDHEN, CDR2 SYDVKM. The length of the CDR3 is 13 residues. V was pared by 5 bases and J by 6 bases, with 6 bases of the junction left unmatched. The CDR3 DNA is TGTGCCAGCAGTGGATACGACAGGGATGGCTACACCTTC. This codes for CASSGYDRDGYTF.

The rearrangement uses TRBV4-3 and TRBJ2-7, with TRBD2 matching 10 bases. V shed 4 bases, J shed 3 bases, and the junction held 9 bases outside the gene matches. This CDR3 has 16 residues. Germline lookup yields CDR1 LGHNA and CDR2 YSLEER. Written as DNA, the CDR3 is TGCGCCAGCAGCCGAGTCATAGCGGGGGGCCTCTACGAGCAGTACTTC. Translated, it gives CASSRVIAGGLYEQYF.

The V call is TRBV9, the J call TRBJ1-2, with D perhaps matching TRBD1 (5 bases). Trimming removed 3 bases at V and 5 bases at J, with 11 bases between. This CDR3 has 13 residues. Germline CDR1 is SGDLS and CDR2 is YYNGEE. The CDR3 here is CASSASGHYGYTF. The CDR3 DNA reads as TGTGCCAGCAGCGCATCAGGGCATTATGGCTACACCTTC.